The T cell receptor (beta chain) described here comes from a study of sequential checkpoint blockade in melanoma. Study-level information: Arm A got nivolumab then ipilimumab; arm B the reverse, 1:1.

Unmatched junction bases numbered 6, after V lost 2 bases and J lost 3 bases. This CDR3 is built from 15 residues. The germline gives CDR1 MNHNS, CDR2 SASEGT. Method: immunoSEQ multiplex PCR; TCRdb's copy keeps in-frame clones and lacks some. The repertoire holds some 10,000 clones, with more than 70% as singletons. Stated treatment: randomized to nivolumab then ipilimumab (arm A) or the reverse (arm B). Patients had received no earlier DNA-damaging chemotherapy. The chain has TRBV6-1 and TRBJ2-7; 8 bases map to TRBD2. The receptor comes from a human donor with melanoma. Sequenced material: CD8+ T cells sorted from blood (inferred from file names), taken from a patient given nivolumab and ipilimumab in sequence. The CDR3 loop reads CASSERSSGFYEQYF. Written as DNA, the CDR3 is TGTGCCAGCAGTGAACGGTCTAGCGGGTTCTACGAGCAGTACTTC.